The 26 T cell receptor beta chains in this list originate from one sample, sequenced in a study of technical replicates of blood from a few donors. Produced via immunoSEQ multiplex PCR; TCRdb's table is partial and in-frame only. This repertoire shows nearly 70,000 clones, roughly nine tenths found once; its top ten account for 4.7%. Material for sequencing was PBMCs. These receptors originate from a human donor in good health. Some clones in this sample may be carry-over from other donors' samples.

V is TRBV5-6 and J is TRBJ1-2; D is undetermined. The CDR3 length is 13 residues. Germline assignment: CDR1 SGHDT and CDR2 YYEEEE. V lost 0 bases and J lost 2, with 5 bases in between. This CDR3 reads CASSLGQNYGYTF. CDR3 nucleotide sequence: TGTGCCAGCAGCTTGGGTCAGAACTATGGCTACACCTTC.

CDR3 nucleotide sequence: TGTGCCAGCAGCGAGACAGGGTCGGGAAACACCATATATTTT. Its protein product is CASSETGSGNTIYF. The genes are TRBV9 and TRBJ1-3; 7 nucleotides line up with TRBD1. The V and J ends lost 3 bases and 4 bases, in that order; junction bases with no gene match: 4. This CDR3 comprises 14 residues. Per the germline V gene, CDR1 is SGDLS and CDR2 is YYNGEE.

The V call is TRBV12-5, the J call TRBJ1-2, with 9 bases that match TRBD1. Germline-derived CDR1 and CDR2 are LGHNT and FRNRAP. J gave up 7 bases and V 3 bases, and 12 bases lay outside the gene matches. This CDR3 is built from 16 residues. CDR3 nucleotide sequence: TGTGCTAGTGGTTTTGGAAACATACAGGGGGCTCGTGGCTACACCTTC. This encodes CASGFGNIQGARGYTF.

The gene calls are TRBV6-6 and TRBJ2-2; TRBD2 is a possible D gene (6 bases). CDR1 and CDR2 from the germline V gene are MNHNY and SVGAGI (reference sequence). This CDR3 has 14 residues. Trimming took 1 base from V and 6 from J, leaving 9 bases between them. The CDR3 sequence is CASSYLGEAGELFF. The CDR3 nucleotides read TGTGCCAGCAGTTACTTAGGGGAGGCCGGGGAGCTGTTTTTT.

The rearrangement links TRBV9 to TRBJ2-1; 8 bases fit TRBD2. V shed 0 bases, J shed 3 bases, and the junction held 2 bases outside the gene matches. The CDR3 length is 15 residues. Germline values: CDR1 SGDLS, CDR2 YYNGEE. The CDR3 loop reads CASSVAAGGYNEQFF. In DNA form, the CDR3 reads TGTGCCAGCAGCGTAGCGGCGGGAGGCTACAATGAGCAGTTCTTC.

The chain is built from TRBV6-5 and TRBJ2-7, with 8 positions matching TRBD1. Germline V gene sequence: CDR1 MNHEY, CDR2 SVGAGI. This CDR3 spans 14 amino acids. V was pared by 4 bases and J by 2 bases, with 4 bases of the junction left unmatched. The CDR3 region is CASSSRTGTYEQYF. The CDR3 DNA sequence: TGTGCCAGCAGTTCCAGGACAGGGACCTACGAGCAGTACTTC.

The CDR3 loop reads CAISESMFSGYNEQFF. CDR3 in DNA: TGTGCCATCAGTGAGTCGATGTTCAGCGGATACAATGAGCAGTTCTTC. The rearrangement joins TRBV10-3 to TRBJ2-1, with D possibly TRBD2 on 5 matching bases. Germline CDR1 reads ENHRY; CDR2 reads SYGVKD. Trimming removed 0 bases at V and 4 bases at J, with 13 bases between. This CDR3 has 16 amino acids.

The chain joins TRBV27 to TRBJ1-1, with D perhaps matching TRBD1 (5 bases). Germline CDR1 is MNHEY and CDR2 is SMNVEV (reference sequence). V lost 6 bases, J lost 5 bases, and 13 bases lay in between. The CDR3 covers 13 residues. CDR3 in amino acids: CASRQGGRTEAFF. In nucleotides, the CDR3 is TGTGCCAGCAGGCAGGGCGGGAGAACTGAAGCTTTCTTT.

V is TRBV29-1 and J is TRBJ1-1; maybe TRBD1 (6 bases). CDR1 is SQVTM, CDR2 ANQGSEA, per germline. The CDR3 loop spans 12 amino acids. The V and J ends lost 5 bases and 1 base respectively, with 8 bases between them. The CDR3: CSVMTGNTEAFF. The CDR3 DNA follows: TGCAGCGTTATGACAGGGAACACTGAAGCTTTCTTT.

The chain carries TRBV6-8 and TRBJ2-3; TRBD2 aligns across 8 bases. With 6 bases clipped from V and 0 bases from J, the junction kept 5 bases outside the gene matches. This CDR3 is built from 15 residues. CDR1 is MNHGY and CDR2 is SAAAGT in the germline V gene. CDR3 sequence reads: CASRLTGGSTDTQYF. The CDR3 DNA is TGTGCCAGCAGATTAACGGGAGGGAGCACAGATACGCAGTATTTT.

This chain links TRBV30 with TRBJ2-3; 7 nucleotides agree with TRBD1. The V and J ends lost 4 bases and 2 bases, in that order; junction bases with no gene match: 3. CDR3 length: 13 residues. Germline V gives CDR1 GTSNPN, CDR2 SVGIG (reference sequence). The CDR3 is CAWKGQNTDTQYF. The CDR3 region has the DNA TGTGCCTGGAAGGGACAGAACACAGATACGCAGTATTTT.

J is TRBJ2-5 and V is TRBV7-3; D gene unclear. The CDR3 extends over 13 amino acids. Germline V gene data show CDR1 as SGHTA and CDR2 as FQGTGA. Trimming removed 2 bases at V and 2 bases at J, with 6 bases between. In nucleotides, the CDR3 is TGTGCCAGCAGCTTACAACAGCAAGAGACCCAGTACTTC. It specifies CASSLQQQETQYF.

This chain joins TRBV18 and TRBJ2-7, with TRBD1 matching over 10 bases. Germline values: CDR1 KGHSH, CDR2 LQKENI. The V gene end was trimmed by 2 bases and the J gene end by 6 bases; junction bases not matched to a gene: 7. This CDR3 spans 15 amino acids. Here the CDR3 reads CASSPYGQGVGEQYF. The CDR3 nucleotides are TGTGCCAGCTCACCATATGGACAGGGGGTTGGCGAGCAGTACTTC.

The chain joins TRBV7-2 to TRBJ2-5; possible D gene TRBD2, 6 bases. Germline V gene data show CDR1 as SGHTA and CDR2 as FQGNSA. The V gene lost 5 bases and the J gene lost 2 bases, with 15 bases spanning the gap. The CDR3 has 15 amino acids. CDR3 nucleotides: TGTGCCAGCAGCAGGGCTAGCGCATCGCAAGAGACCCAGTACTTC. Encoded protein: CASSRASASQETQYF.

This chain uses TRBV19 with TRBJ2-1, with TRBD1 as a possible D gene (5 bases). The V and J ends lost 3 bases and 5 bases respectively, with 23 bases between them. Germline CDR1 is LNHDA and CDR2 is SQIVND (reference sequence). The CDR3 has 18 residues. CDR3: CASSIIRTRKLNNNEQFF. CDR3 DNA sequence: TGTGCCAGTAGTATTATCAGGACACGAAAACTTAATAACAATGAGCAGTTCTTC.

This chain uses TRBV7-9 with TRBJ2-5; TRBD1 agrees at 10 bases. Germline CDR1 SEHNR, CDR2 FQNEAQ (reference sequence). The V gene end was trimmed by 1 base and the J gene end by 2 bases; junction bases not matched to a gene: 4. The CDR3 sequence is 16 residues long. The CDR3 bases are TGTGCCAGCAGCTTAGGGGACAGGGGTCGTCAAGAGACCCAGTACTTC. The encoded protein is CASSLGDRGRQETQYF.

This sequence joins TRBV19 and TRBJ2-2, with 10 bases that match TRBD2. This CDR3 contains 14 residues. Germline V gives CDR1 LNHDA, CDR2 SQIVND (reference sequence). Losses at the gene ends were 5 bases for V and 8 bases for J; bases not matched to a gene: 5. CDR3 in amino acids: CASSSGTSVGELFF. The CDR3 nucleotides are TGTGCCAGTAGTTCCGGGACTAGCGTGGGGGAGCTGTTTTTT.

This chain connects TRBV10-2 to TRBJ2-3, with a possible D match to TRBD2 (6 bases). Germline V gene data show CDR1 as WSHSY and CDR2 as SAAADI. Trimming cost V 3 bases and J 8 bases, with 12 bases left between them. This CDR3 is built from 13 residues. CDR3 residues: CASSDWRRGTQYF. CDR3 nucleotides: TGCGCCAGCAGTGATTGGCGGCGGGGTACGCAGTATTTT.

The chain recombines TRBV9 with TRBJ1-2; TRBD1 matches 8 bases. This CDR3 has 13 residues. Losses at the gene ends were 3 bases for V and 2 bases for J; bases not matched to a gene: 0. Germline V gives CDR1 SGDLS, CDR2 YYNGEE. This chain's CDR3 is CASSGQGNYGYTF. The CDR3 bases are TGTGCCAGCAGCGGACAGGGGAACTATGGCTACACCTTC.

The rearrangement joins TRBV4-3 to TRBJ2-7; 9 bases line up with TRBD1. The length of the CDR3 is 16 residues. Unmatched junction bases numbered 4, after V lost 0 bases and J lost 1 base. The germline CDR1 and CDR2 sequences are LGHNA and YSLEER. The CDR3, as DNA: TGCGCCAGCAGCCAAGATGTTGGGACAGGGTCCTACGAGCAGTACTTC. Amino acids: CASSQDVGTGSYEQYF.

This rearrangement joins TRBV21-1 to TRBJ2-5; the table calls TRBD2, which could not be checked here. TRBV21-1 is recorded as a pseudogene. The CDR3 length is 14 residues. This chain's CDR3 is CASSTLDSEETQYF. The CDR3 DNA reads as TGTGCCAGCAGCACTTTGGACTCAGAAGAGACCCAGTACTTC.

This clone has only one observation. This chain's CDR3 is CASSLWTSGSNEQFF. Here the CDR3 DNA reads TGTGCCAGCAGCCTTTGGACTAGCGGGAGCAATGAGCAGTTCTTC. This chain joins TRBV14 and TRBJ2-1, with 13 positions matching TRBD2. After removal of 4 bases from V and 6 bases from J, the junction contained 3 bases not matched to a gene. The CDR3 has 15 residues. CDR1 is SGHDN and CDR2 is FVKESK in the germline V gene.

The V call is TRBV10-3, the J call TRBJ2-6, with D possibly TRBD1 on 5 matching bases. CDR1 is ENHRY, CDR2 SYGVKD, per germline. This CDR3 has 14 residues. V lost 3 bases to trimming and J lost 4 bases, with 7 bases between them. The CDR3 nucleotides are TGTGCCATCAGTGACTCAGGGGGGGCCAACGTCCTGACTTTC. Translated: CAISDSGGANVLTF.

The V and J genes are TRBV18 and TRBJ1-3; TRBD1 matches at 12 bases. Germline V gives CDR1 KGHSH, CDR2 LQKENI. J was trimmed by 4 bases and V by 3 bases; bases with no gene match: 4. There are 16 residues in the CDR3. In nucleotides, the CDR3 is TGTGCCAGCTCACCTGGGGACAGGGGGCTCGGAAACACCATATATTTT. Encoded protein: CASSPGDRGLGNTIYF.

V usage is TRBV7-8 and J usage is TRBJ2-5; 12 nucleotides agree with TRBD1. Germline trimming cut 5 bases from V and 5 bases from J; bases unmatched to any gene: 6. CDR1 and CDR2 (germline): SGHVS, FQNEAQ. CDR3 length: 15 residues. The CDR3 coding sequence is TGTGCCAGCAGCGAGGGACAGGGGGCACAGGAGACCCAGTACTTC. Amino acid sequence: CASSEGQGAQETQYF.

The V gene is TRBV7-9, the J gene TRBJ2-1, with TRBD2 matching 11 bases. Germline loops: CDR1 SEHNR, CDR2 FQNEAQ (reference sequence). The CDR3 is 18 amino acids. The junction had 11 bases not matched to a gene; V was cut back by 5 bases and J by 2 bases. Here the CDR3 DNA reads TGTGCCAGCAGCCCATCCATACTAGCGGGAGTTACCTACAATGAGCAGTTCTTC. It translates to CASSPSILAGVTYNEQFF.